Below, 18 T cell receptor beta chains from the same sample are listed, as sequenced in a study of PD-1 blockade in classical Hodgkin lymphoma. Measured with immunoSEQ multiplex PCR; TCRdb has only the in-frame clones, and not every one. Of around 53,000 clones in the sample, around four fifths were seen once. Specified time point: cycle 4 day 1 (C4D1), after five to seven weeks of nivolumab. Every patient was affected by relapse after autologous stem cell transplantation, while exposure to brentuximab vedotin was not uniform. Material: peripheral blood mononuclear cells (PBMCs), obtained before the fourth cycle of nivolumab. These TCRs come from a human donor with classical Hodgkin lymphoma.

V is TRBV19 and J is TRBJ1-5, with 8 bases aligning to TRBD1. Losses at the gene ends were 6 bases for V and 3 bases for J; bases not matched to a gene: 10. This CDR3 spans 16 amino acids. Germline V gene data show CDR1 as LNHDA and CDR2 as SQIVND (reference sequence). The CDR3 protein is CASRAPGQAFNQPQHF. The CDR3 bases are TGTGCCAGTAGGGCCCCGGGACAGGCCTTCAATCAGCCCCAGCATTTT. Full variable domain (missing parts from reference TRBV19 and TRBJ1-5): DGGITQSPKYLFRKEGQNVTLSCEQNLNHDAMYWYRQDPGQGLRLIYYSQIVNDFQKGDIAEGYSVSREKKESFPLTVTSAQKNPTAFYLCASRAPGQAFNQPQHFGDGTRLSIL.

This clone was observed once. This CDR3 is CASSLQGTGGTDTQYF. The CDR3 nucleotides are TGTGCCAGCAGCTTACAAGGGACAGGGGGCACAGATACGCAGTATTTT. The chain couples TRBV7-2 to TRBJ2-3; TRBD1 matches at 10 bases. This CDR3 contains 16 residues. V trimming: 2 bases; J trimming: 1 base; junction bases outside the gene matches: 3. The germline gives CDR1 SGHTA, CDR2 FQGNSA.

For the CDR3, the DNA is TGCGCCAGCAGCCAAGTCGGGGGGGCGCCCGGGGAGCTGTTTTTT. It yields the protein CASSQVGGAPGELFF. The chain employs TRBV4-3 and TRBJ2-2, with TRBD2 identical over 8 bases. Germline V gives CDR1 LGHNA, CDR2 YSLEER. CDR3 length: 15 residues. The V segment lost 1 base and the J segment 6 bases; nucleotides outside the gene matches: 4.

The gene calls are TRBV13 and TRBJ1-6, with 7 bases identical to TRBD1. This CDR3 contains 15 residues. V trimming: 5 bases; J trimming: 5 bases; junction bases outside the gene matches: 6. Germline assignment: CDR1 PRHDT and CDR2 FYEKMQ (reference sequence). The CDR3 sequence: CASSPPGQDNSPLHF. The CDR3 nucleotides are TGTGCCAGCAGCCCACCCGGACAGGATAATTCACCCCTCCACTTT. The whole variable domain, filled in from reference TRBV13 and TRBJ1-6, reads AAGVIQSPRHLIKEKRETATLKCYPIPRHDTVYWYQQGPGQDPQFLISFYEKMQSDKGSIPDRFSAQQFSDYHSELNMSSLELGDSALYFCASSPPGQDNSPLHFGNGTRLTVT.

The V gene is TRBV4-2, the J gene TRBJ2-2; 11 nucleotides align to TRBD2. There are 23 residues in the CDR3. CDR1 and CDR2 from the germline V gene are LGHNA and YNFKEQ. The V segment lost 4 bases and the J segment 7 bases; nucleotides outside the gene matches: 29. The chain's CDR3 is CASSLGTSGTYVLSGWMGGELFF. CDR3 DNA sequence: TGTGCCAGCAGCCTCGGGACTAGCGGTACCTACGTTCTCTCCGGATGGATGGGCGGGGAGCTGTTTTTT.

The chain is built from TRBV18 and TRBJ2-7; unclear D gene. V lost 2 bases and J lost 6, with 11 bases in between. The CDR3 extends over 13 amino acids. Germline V gene lookup returns CDR1 KGHSH and CDR2 LQKENI. CDR3 loop: CASSPMDGGEQYF. CDR3 DNA sequence: TGTGCCAGCTCACCAATGGACGGCGGCGAGCAGTACTTC.

V gene TRBV6-5 combines with J gene TRBJ2-2; D gene unclear. Germline V gene lookup returns CDR1 MNHEY and CDR2 SVGAGI. Trimming cost V 4 bases and J 6 bases, with 6 bases left between them. This CDR3 is built from 12 residues. This chain's CDR3 is CASSSTPGELFF. In DNA, the CDR3 is TGTGCCAGCAGTTCTACCCCCGGGGAGCTGTTTTTT.

This clone was picked up a small number of times. J is TRBJ1-1 and V is TRBV19, with D hard to call. This CDR3 comprises 11 residues. Germline values: CDR1 LNHDA, CDR2 SQIVND (reference sequence). The V end lost 5 bases, the J end lost 7 bases, and 8 bases lay between the germline ends. CDR3: CASSVSYEAFF. CDR3 bases: TGTGCCAGTAGTGTGTCTTATGAAGCTTTCTTT.

For the CDR3, the DNA is TGTGCCAGCAGCTTAACGACCCCGGGGGACAATGAGCAGTTCTTC. This encodes CASSLTTPGDNEQFF. The genes are TRBV7-9 and TRBJ2-1, with D possibly being TRBD2 (6 bases). This CDR3 spans 15 amino acids. Germline CDR1 reads SEHNR; CDR2 reads FQNEAQ (reference sequence). V shed 2 bases and J shed 5 bases, with 13 bases lying between them. Together with reference TRBV7-9 and TRBJ2-1, the CDR3 gives the full variable domain: DTGVSQNPRHKITKRGQNVTFRCDPISEHNRLYWYRQTLGQGPEFLTYFQNEAQLEKSRLLSDRFSAERPKGSFSTLEIQRTEQGDSAMYLCASSLTTPGDNEQFFGPGTRLTVL.

This chain links TRBV28 with TRBJ1-1; tentative D call: TRBD1 (6 bases). This CDR3 has 17 amino acids. The V gene lost 2 bases and the J gene lost 6 bases, with 22 bases spanning the gap. The germline CDR1 and CDR2 sequences are MDHEN and SYDVKM. CDR3 nucleotide sequence: TGTGCCAGCAGTTTAGTCGGTGTGGGGGGCGCGGGACCTGAAGCTTTCTTT. It yields the protein CASSLVGVGGAGPEAFF.

V usage is TRBV5-4 and J usage is TRBJ2-5; D gene unclear. The V gene's germline CDR1 is SGHNT and CDR2 YYREEE (reference sequence). This CDR3 is 14 amino acids long. Trimming left V 3 bases short and J 5 bases short, with 14 bases between. Here the CDR3 DNA reads TGTGCCAGCAGCTCTAACCAGCATGGGGAGACCCAGTACTTC. Its protein is CASSSNQHGETQYF.

The chain is built from TRBV7-2 and TRBJ2-7; 10 nucleotides align to TRBD1. Germline values: CDR1 SGHTA, CDR2 FQGNSA. CDR3 size: 16 residues. V shed 5 bases, J shed 4 bases, and the junction held 11 bases outside the gene matches. CDR3 residues: CASSQLRDRGRYEQYF. Here the CDR3 DNA reads TGTGCCAGCAGCCAACTTCGCGACAGGGGGCGGTACGAGCAGTACTTC.

This clone came up once. The chain uses TRBV28 and TRBJ2-6; no definite D call. CDR3 length: 12 residues. The germline V gene encodes CDR1 MDHEN and CDR2 SYDVKM. The V and J ends lost 9 bases and 2 bases respectively, with 5 bases between them. The chain's CDR3 is CASSAGANVLTF. DNA of the CDR3: TGTGCCAGTTCGGCTGGGGCCAACGTCCTGACTTTC.

This clone qualifies as large. This chain connects TRBV5-1 to TRBJ2-3; D unresolved. CDR3 length: 14 amino acids. The V gene's germline CDR1 is SGHRS and CDR2 YFSETQ. The V gene lost 1 base and the J gene lost 2 bases, with 8 bases spanning the gap. The CDR3 loop reads CASSLRADTDTQYF. In nucleotides, the CDR3 is TGCGCCAGCAGCTTGCGGGCGGACACAGATACGCAGTATTTT.

The chain uses TRBV11-2 and TRBJ2-7, with TRBD1 as a possible D gene (6 bases). The V end was cut by 6 bases, the J end by 4 bases, with 13 bases between. This CDR3 comprises 13 residues. The germline CDR1 and CDR2 sequences are SGHAT and FQNNGV. CDR3: CASSSGQTYEQYF. The DNA of the CDR3 is TGTGCCAGCAGTTCGGGACAAACTTACGAGCAGTACTTC.

The chain carries TRBV28 and TRBJ2-6; D gene ambiguous. V was pared by 2 bases and J by 1 base, with 9 bases between. Germline CDR1 MDHEN, CDR2 SYDVKM. The CDR3 covers 16 residues. The CDR3 DNA reads TGTGCCAGCAGTTTAGATAGGGATTCTGGGGCCAACGTCCTGACTTTC. This encodes CASSLDRDSGANVLTF. Full variable domain (rest looked up from reference TRBV28 and TRBJ2-6): DVKVTQSSRYLVKRTGEKVFLECVQDMDHENMFWYRQDPGLGLRLIYFSYDVKMKEKGDIPEGYSVSREKKERFSLILESASTNQTSMYLCASSLDRDSGANVLTFGAGSRLTVL.

This chain connects TRBV18 to TRBJ2-7; D may be TRBD1 (5 bases). The CDR3 is made up of 15 amino acids. Germline V gene lookup returns CDR1 KGHSH and CDR2 LQKENI. The V gene lost 2 bases and the J gene lost 2 bases, with 13 bases spanning the gap. In DNA, the CDR3 is TGTGCCAGCTCACCAAAAGACCGACAGCCCTACGAGCAGTACTTC. Its translation is CASSPKDRQPYEQYF.

The V and J genes are TRBV6-6 and TRBJ2-1; D unresolved. This CDR3 is 15 amino acids long. The V gene lost 0 bases and the J gene lost 3 bases, with 9 bases spanning the gap. The germline gives CDR1 MNHNY, CDR2 SVGAGI (reference sequence). The CDR3 loop reads CASSYSHLNYNEQFF. The CDR3 DNA reads TGTGCCAGCAGTTACTCGCATCTTAACTACAATGAGCAGTTCTTC.